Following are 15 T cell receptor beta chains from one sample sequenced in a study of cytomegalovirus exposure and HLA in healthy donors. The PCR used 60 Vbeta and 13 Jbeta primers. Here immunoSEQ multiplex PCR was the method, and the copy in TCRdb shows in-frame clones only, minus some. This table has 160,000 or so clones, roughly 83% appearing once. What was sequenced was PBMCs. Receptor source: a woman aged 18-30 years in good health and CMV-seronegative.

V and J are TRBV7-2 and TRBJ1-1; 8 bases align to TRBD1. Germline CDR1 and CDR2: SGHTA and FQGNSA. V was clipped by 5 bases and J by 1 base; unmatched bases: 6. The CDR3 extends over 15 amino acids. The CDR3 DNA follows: TGTGCCAGCAGCCCAGGGGGCGCATCGAACACTGAAGCTTTCTTT. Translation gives CASSPGGASNTEAFF.

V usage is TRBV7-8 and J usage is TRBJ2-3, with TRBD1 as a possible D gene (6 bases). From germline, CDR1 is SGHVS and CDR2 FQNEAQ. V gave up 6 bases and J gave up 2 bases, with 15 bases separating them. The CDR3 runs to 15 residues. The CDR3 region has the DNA TGTGCCAGCAGTCCAAGCTGGGGGCTCACAGATACGCAGTATTTT. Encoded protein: CASSPSWGLTDTQYF.

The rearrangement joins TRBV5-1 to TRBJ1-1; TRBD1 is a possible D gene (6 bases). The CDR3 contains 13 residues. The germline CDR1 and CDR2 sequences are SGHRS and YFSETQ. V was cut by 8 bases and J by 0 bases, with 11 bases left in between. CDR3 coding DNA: TGCGCCAGTTATGCAGGGGTGAACACTGAAGCTTTCTTT. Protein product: CASYAGVNTEAFF.

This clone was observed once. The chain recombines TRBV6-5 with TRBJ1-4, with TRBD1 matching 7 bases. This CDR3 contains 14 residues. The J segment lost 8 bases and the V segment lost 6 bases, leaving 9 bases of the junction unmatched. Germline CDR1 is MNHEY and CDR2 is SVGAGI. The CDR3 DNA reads TGTGCCAGCAGAGACTGGGACAGAACCGAAAAACTGTTTTTT. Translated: CASRDWDRTEKLFF.

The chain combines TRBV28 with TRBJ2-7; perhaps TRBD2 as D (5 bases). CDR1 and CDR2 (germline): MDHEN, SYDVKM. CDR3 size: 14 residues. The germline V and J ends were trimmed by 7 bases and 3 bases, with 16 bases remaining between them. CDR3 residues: CASNAPWESYEQYF. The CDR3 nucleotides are TGTGCCAGCAACGCTCCTTGGGAGAGCTACGAGCAGTACTTC.

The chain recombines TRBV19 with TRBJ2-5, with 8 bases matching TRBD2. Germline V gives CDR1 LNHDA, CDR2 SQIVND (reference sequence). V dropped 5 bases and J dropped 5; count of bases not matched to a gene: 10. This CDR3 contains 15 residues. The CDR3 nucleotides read TGTGCCAGTAGTGCCTCTCGCGGGGGGATGGAGACCCAGTACTTC. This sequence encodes CASSASRGGMETQYF.

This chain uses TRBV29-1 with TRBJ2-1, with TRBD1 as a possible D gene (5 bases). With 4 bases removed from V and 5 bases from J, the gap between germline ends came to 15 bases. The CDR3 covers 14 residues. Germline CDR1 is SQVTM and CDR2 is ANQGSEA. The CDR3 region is CSVGKQAQNNEQFF. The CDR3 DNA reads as TGCAGCGTTGGCAAACAGGCCCAGAACAATGAGCAGTTCTTC.

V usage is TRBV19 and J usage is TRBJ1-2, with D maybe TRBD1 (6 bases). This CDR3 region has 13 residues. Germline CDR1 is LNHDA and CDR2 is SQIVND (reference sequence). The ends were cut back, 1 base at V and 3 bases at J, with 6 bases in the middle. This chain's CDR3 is CASSIGTDYGYTF. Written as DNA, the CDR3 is TGTGCCAGTAGTATAGGGACAGACTATGGCTACACCTTC.

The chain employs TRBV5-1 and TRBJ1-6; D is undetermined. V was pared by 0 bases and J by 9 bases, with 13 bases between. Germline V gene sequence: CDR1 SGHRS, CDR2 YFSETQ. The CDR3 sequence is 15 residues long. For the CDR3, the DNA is TGCGCCAGCAGCTTGGGGGCGTCCATTGGTTCACCCCTCCACTTT. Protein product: CASSLGASIGSPLHF.

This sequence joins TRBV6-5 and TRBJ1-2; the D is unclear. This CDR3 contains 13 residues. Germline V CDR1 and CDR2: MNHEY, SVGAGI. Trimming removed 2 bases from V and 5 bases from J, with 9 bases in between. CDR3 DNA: TGTGCCAGCAGTTACGCGCTAGCTTATGGCTACACCTTC. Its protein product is CASSYALAYGYTF.

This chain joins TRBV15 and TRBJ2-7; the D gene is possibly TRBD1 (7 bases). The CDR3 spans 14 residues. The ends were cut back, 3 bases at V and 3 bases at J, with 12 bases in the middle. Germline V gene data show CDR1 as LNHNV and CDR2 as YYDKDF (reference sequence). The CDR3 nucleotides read TGTGCCACCAGCAGCGGCAGGGGGGTCTACGAGCAGTACTTC. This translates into CATSSGRGVYEQYF. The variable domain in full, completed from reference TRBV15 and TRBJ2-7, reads DAMVIQNPRYQVTQFGKPVTLSCSQTLNHNVMYWYQQKSSQAPKLLFHYYDKDFNNEADTPDNFQSRRPNTSFCFLDIRSPGLGDTAMYLCATSSGRGVYEQYFGPGTRLTVT.

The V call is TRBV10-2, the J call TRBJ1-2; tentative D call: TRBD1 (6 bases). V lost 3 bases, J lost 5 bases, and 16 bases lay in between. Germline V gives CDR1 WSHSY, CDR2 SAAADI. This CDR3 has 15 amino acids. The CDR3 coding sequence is TGCGCCAGCAGTGACCACTTGACAGGAGTATATGGCTACACCTTC. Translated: CASSDHLTGVYGYTF.

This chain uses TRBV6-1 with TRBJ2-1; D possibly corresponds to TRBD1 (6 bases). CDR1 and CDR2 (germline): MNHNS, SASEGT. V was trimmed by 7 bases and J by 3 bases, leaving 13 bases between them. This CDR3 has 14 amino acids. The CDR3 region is CASTNPQGYNEQFF. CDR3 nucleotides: TGTGCCAGCACTAATCCACAGGGCTACAATGAGCAGTTCTTC.

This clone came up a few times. The CDR3 DNA reads as TGTGCCACCATTCAGAACACTGAAGCTTTCTTT. Translating it yields CATIQNTEAFF. V and J are TRBV6-1 and TRBJ1-1; D is unresolved. Germline CDR1 MNHNS, CDR2 SASEGT. V dropped 10 bases and J dropped 1 base, with 7 bases sitting between them. The CDR3 length is 11 residues.

DNA of the CDR3: TGTGCCAGCAGTGACTCGCGATACGTGCAGTTCTTC. This sequence encodes CASSDSRYVQFF. The chain uses TRBV6-4 and TRBJ2-1; D is uncertain. Per germline, CDR1 MRHNA and CDR2 SNTAGT. The ends were cut back, 0 bases at V and 12 bases at J, with 9 bases in the middle. There are 12 residues in the CDR3.